Listed below are T cell receptor beta chains from one sample, sequenced in a study of T-cell memory formation after mild COVID-19. From the 5' RACE reads, TCRdb called clonotypes with MiXCR, one entry per CDR3 protein. The table records fewer than 50,000 distinct CDR3 sequences, 6% to 8.5% of them present only once. Material: PBMCs or a T cell subset sorted from them (not recorded which). The origin of the receptors is an adult who had mild COVID-19 (a few samples of this study predate the infection). Cell type and time point are not known. Each CDR3 is given with its conserved first and last residue. Each record gives: J gene, clone size, V gene, D gene, CDR3 protein, CDR3 DNA. The D gene is left open where the match is weak. The size field is filled for only some rows; it gives once, few, many or a size class.

J gene: TRBJ2-6; clone size: few; V gene: TRBV6-1; D gene: TRBD1; CDR3 protein: CASMKRTGGSGANVLTF; CDR3 DNA: TGTGCCAGCATGAAAAGGACAGGCGGCTCTGGGGCCAACGTCCTGACTTTC
J gene: TRBJ1-2; clone size: few; V gene: TRBV5-1; D gene: TRBD1; CDR3 protein: CASSLGTANGYTF; CDR3 DNA: TGCGCCAGCAGCTTAGGGACAGCCAATGGCTACACCTTC
J gene: TRBJ1-1; clone size: many; V gene: TRBV24-1; D gene: .; CDR3 protein: CATSDGGGGTEAFF; CDR3 DNA: TGTGCCACCAGTGATGGCGGAGGGGGGACTGAAGCTTTCTTT
J gene: TRBJ1-3; clone size: few; V gene: TRBV4-2; D gene: .; CDR3 protein: CASSQGSGSGNTIYF; CDR3 DNA: TGTGCCAGCAGCCAAGGGTCCGGTTCTGGAAACACCATATATTTT
J gene: TRBJ2-2; clone size: many; V gene: TRBV19; D gene: .; CDR3 protein: CASEFSAHTGELFF; CDR3 DNA: TGTGCCAGTGAATTCAGCGCACACACCGGGGAGCTGTTTTTT
J gene: TRBJ2-7; clone size: many; V gene: TRBV7-6; D gene: TRBD1; CDR3 protein: CASSLQGAYEQYF; CDR3 DNA: TGTGCCAGCAGCTTACAGGGGGCGTACGAGCAGTACTTC
J gene: TRBJ1-2; clone size: many; V gene: TRBV15; D gene: .; CDR3 protein: CATSRPGGGYTF; CDR3 DNA: TGTGCCACCAGCAGGCCGGGGGGTGGCTACACCTTC
J gene: TRBJ1-1; clone size: .; V gene: TRBV2; D gene: .; CDR3 protein: CASGKGTEAFF; CDR3 DNA: TGTGCCAGTGGGAAAGGCACTGAAGCTTTCTTT
J gene: TRBJ2-1; clone size: few; V gene: TRBV19; D gene: TRBD2; CDR3 protein: CASSRSRGVTYNEQFF; CDR3 DNA: TGTGCCAGTAGTAGGTCCCGGGGGGTCACCTACAATGAGCAGTTCTTC
J gene: TRBJ1-3; clone size: few; V gene: TRBV9; D gene: .; CDR3 protein: CASSVDLSPSGNTIYF; CDR3 DNA: TGTGCCAGCAGCGTAGATCTCAGTCCCTCTGGAAACACCATATATTTT
J gene: TRBJ2-7; clone size: many; V gene: TRBV5-1; D gene: TRBD2; CDR3 protein: CASTFSGTSPPYEQYF; CDR3 DNA: TGCGCCAGCACCTTTAGCGGGACCTCGCCCCCCTACGAGCAGTACTTC
J gene: TRBJ2-3; clone size: few; V gene: TRBV6-2/TRBV6-3; D gene: .; CDR3 protein: CASSRDSTDTQYF; CDR3 DNA: TGTGCCAGCAGCCGGGACTCCACAGATACGCAGTATTTT
J gene: TRBJ2-3; clone size: many; V gene: TRBV5-1; D gene: .; CDR3 protein: CASSSRSSTDTQYF; CDR3 DNA: TGCGCCAGCAGCTCTCGATCTAGCACAGATACGCAGTATTTT
J gene: TRBJ2-3; clone size: many; V gene: TRBV5-1; D gene: TRBD2; CDR3 protein: CASSLLGLAGGSTDTQYF; CDR3 DNA: TGCGCCAGCAGCCTATTGGGACTAGCGGGAGGGAGCACAGATACGCAGTATTTT
J gene: TRBJ2-7; clone size: many; V gene: TRBV10-3; D gene: TRBD1; CDR3 protein: CAISGTGLGYEQYF; CDR3 DNA: TGTGCCATCAGTGGGACAGGGCTCGGCTACGAGCAGTACTTC
J gene: TRBJ1-1; clone size: few; V gene: TRBV30; D gene: .; CDR3 protein: CAWSGRRGGMNTEAFF; CDR3 DNA: TGTGCCTGGAGTGGCAGGCGAGGGGGGATGAACACTGAAGCTTTCTTT
J gene: TRBJ1-5; clone size: .; V gene: TRBV3-1; D gene: .; CDR3 protein: CASSQMPGLGQPQHF; CDR3 DNA: TGTGCCAGCAGTCAAATGCCGGGGTTGGGACAGCCCCAGCATTTT
J gene: TRBJ1-3; clone size: .; V gene: TRBV5-6; D gene: .; CDR3 protein: CASSLDRSGNTIYF; CDR3 DNA: TGTGCCAGCAGCTTGGACAGGTCGGGAAACACCATATATTTT
J gene: TRBJ1-2; clone size: .; V gene: TRBV5-4; D gene: TRBD1; CDR3 protein: CASSLDRGNIYGYTF; CDR3 DNA: TGTGCCAGCAGCTTAGACAGGGGAAACATCTATGGCTACACCTTC
J gene: TRBJ1-6; clone size: many; V gene: TRBV7-9; D gene: .; CDR3 protein: CASSRQLGSSPLHF; CDR3 DNA: TGTGCCAGCAGCCGCCAACTGGGGAGCTCACCCCTCCACTTT
J gene: TRBJ2-2; clone size: .; V gene: TRBV15; D gene: .; CDR3 protein: CATTRDIETGELFF; CDR3 DNA: TGTGCCACCACTCGGGACATAGAGACCGGGGAGCTGTTTTTT
J gene: TRBJ2-7; clone size: .; V gene: TRBV2; D gene: TRBD1; CDR3 protein: CASRDRASSYEQYF; CDR3 DNA: TGTGCCAGCAGGGACAGGGCCAGCTCCTACGAGCAGTACTTC
J gene: TRBJ2-2; clone size: few; V gene: TRBV7-6; D gene: TRBD1; CDR3 protein: CASSRTGGGSGELFF; CDR3 DNA: TGTGCCAGCAGCCGGACAGGGGGCGGATCTGGGGAGCTGTTTTTT
J gene: TRBJ2-4; clone size: many; V gene: TRBV7-9; D gene: .; CDR3 protein: CASSLGQNRKNIQYF; CDR3 DNA: TGTGCCAGCAGCTTAGGTCAGAACAGAAAAAACATTCAGTACTTC
J gene: TRBJ2-1; clone size: .; V gene: TRBV18; D gene: .; CDR3 protein: CASSPSSANNEQFF; CDR3 DNA: TGTGCCAGCTCACCTTCTAGCGCCAACAATGAGCAGTTCTTC
J gene: TRBJ2-1; clone size: .; V gene: TRBV20-1; D gene: TRBD2; CDR3 protein: CSASLAGGYNEQFF; CDR3 DNA: TGCAGTGCTAGTCTGGCGGGGGGCTACAATGAGCAGTTCTTC
J gene: TRBJ2-7; clone size: .; V gene: TRBV7-2; D gene: .; CDR3 protein: CASSLGGNSYEQYF; CDR3 DNA: TGTGCCAGCAGCTTAGGGGGAAACTCCTACGAGCAGTACTTC
J gene: TRBJ1-1; clone size: few; V gene: TRBV2; D gene: .; CDR3 protein: CASSVHGGNTEAFF; CDR3 DNA: TGTGCCAGCAGTGTTCACGGGGGGAACACTGAAGCTTTCTTT
J gene: TRBJ2-1; clone size: few; V gene: TRBV12-3/TRBV12-4; D gene: .; CDR3 protein: CASSPPRGAALYNEQFF; CDR3 DNA: TGTGCCAGCAGTCCACCCCGAGGGGCAGCGTTATACAATGAGCAGTTCTTC
J gene: TRBJ1-1; clone size: few; V gene: TRBV9; D gene: .; CDR3 protein: CASSVERGGTEAFF; CDR3 DNA: TGTGCCAGCAGCGTAGAAAGGGGTGGCACTGAAGCTTTCTTT
J gene: TRBJ2-5; clone size: .; V gene: TRBV20-1; D gene: .; CDR3 protein: CSARDPGWETQYF; CDR3 DNA: TGCAGTGCTAGAGACCCAGGTTGGGAGACCCAGTACTTC
J gene: TRBJ1-6; clone size: few; V gene: TRBV29-1; D gene: .; CDR3 protein: CSVLDSLNSPLHF; CDR3 DNA: TGCAGCGTGCTGGACAGCCTGAATTCACCCCTCCACTTT
J gene: TRBJ2-2; clone size: medium-sized; V gene: TRBV5-1; D gene: TRBD2; CDR3 protein: CASSAGLAGARNTGELFF; CDR3 DNA: TGCGCCAGCAGCGCGGGACTAGCGGGGGCCCGAAACACCGGGGAGCTGTTTTTT
J gene: TRBJ1-1; clone size: .; V gene: TRBV29-1; D gene: .; CDR3 protein: CSVVVGPEAFF; CDR3 DNA: TGCAGCGTTGTAGTTGGACCTGAAGCTTTCTTT
J gene: TRBJ2-1; clone size: many; V gene: TRBV5-1; D gene: TRBD2; CDR3 protein: CASSLSPAQRGHYKSSYNEQFF; CDR3 DNA: TGCGCCAGCAGCTTAAGCCCGGCGCAGCGGGGTCATTATAAGAGCTCCTACAATGAGCAGTTCTTC
J gene: TRBJ1-5; clone size: many; V gene: TRBV20-1; D gene: .; CDR3 protein: CSARDVNQPQHF; CDR3 DNA: TGCAGTGCTAGAGATGTCAATCAGCCCCAGCATTTT
J gene: TRBJ2-5; clone size: many; V gene: TRBV9; D gene: .; CDR3 protein: CASSVGVQQETQYF; CDR3 DNA: TGTGCCAGCAGCGTAGGTGTCCAACAAGAGACCCAGTACTTC
J gene: TRBJ1-5; clone size: few; V gene: TRBV20-1; D gene: .; CDR3 protein: CSAGNSNQPQHF; CDR3 DNA: TGCAGTGCTGGGAATAGCAATCAGCCCCAGCATTTT
J gene: TRBJ2-7; clone size: many; V gene: TRBV5-1; D gene: TRBD1; CDR3 protein: CASRQDRDDEQYF; CDR3 DNA: TGCGCCAGCAGACAGGACAGGGATGACGAGCAGTACTTC
J gene: TRBJ2-5; clone size: few; V gene: TRBV19; D gene: .; CDR3 protein: CASSPSRETQYF; CDR3 DNA: TGTGCCAGTAGTCCTAGCAGGGAGACCCAGTACTTC
J gene: TRBJ2-5; clone size: many; V gene: TRBV25-1; D gene: .; CDR3 protein: CASSEGGALGKETQYF; CDR3 DNA: TGTGCCAGCAGTGAAGGCGGAGCCCTCGGTAAAGAGACCCAGTACTTC
J gene: TRBJ2-3; clone size: many; V gene: TRBV7-2; D gene: .; CDR3 protein: CASSLDRSSDTQYF; CDR3 DNA: TGTGCCAGCAGCTTAGACCGATCTTCAGATACGCAGTATTTT